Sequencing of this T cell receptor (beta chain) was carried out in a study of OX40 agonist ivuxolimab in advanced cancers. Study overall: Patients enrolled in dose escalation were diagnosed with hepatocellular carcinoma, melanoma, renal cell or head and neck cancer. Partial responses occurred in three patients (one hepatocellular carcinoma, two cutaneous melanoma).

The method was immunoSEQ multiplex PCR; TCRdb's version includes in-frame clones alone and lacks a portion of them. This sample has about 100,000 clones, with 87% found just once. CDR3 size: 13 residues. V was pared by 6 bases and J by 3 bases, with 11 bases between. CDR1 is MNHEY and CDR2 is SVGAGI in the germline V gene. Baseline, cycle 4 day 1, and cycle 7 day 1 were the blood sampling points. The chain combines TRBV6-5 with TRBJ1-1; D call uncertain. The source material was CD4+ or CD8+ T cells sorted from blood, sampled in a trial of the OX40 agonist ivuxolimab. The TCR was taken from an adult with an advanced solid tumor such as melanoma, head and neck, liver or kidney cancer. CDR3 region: CASSRGPDTEAFF. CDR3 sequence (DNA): TGTGCCAGCAGCCGCGGACCTGACACTGAAGCTTTCTTT.